The clone carrying this T cell receptor (beta chain) came up a few times. As yet, its antigen is unknown. These data come from a study of identical twins. Findings and caveats of the study: Analyses of zero insertions could be partly confounded by invariant MAIT and iNKT cells. In cord blood, abundant beta clonotypes had fewer insertions; memory showed no trend.

In germline, CDR1 is MNHNS, CDR2 SASEGT. The germline V and J ends were trimmed by 3 bases and 2 bases, with 10 bases remaining between them. This CDR3 contains 14 residues. TCRdb used MiXCR to reprocess the 5' RACE reads, holding one entry per CDR3 protein. Of 400,000 to 500,000 distinct CDR3 sequences listed, roughly an eighth are singletons. These same records also appear under a second study, on yellow fever vaccine responses in identical twins. That work states: Reportedly, the response of twins' T cells to the vaccine seemed partly convergent, partly personalized.

Sequences were obtained from CD4+ T cells sorted from blood. The V gene is TRBV6-1, the J gene TRBJ1-1; TRBD1 is a possible D gene (6 bases). The origin of this receptor is a young woman in good health. This CDR3 is CASSEWGLNTEAFF. The CDR3 DNA sequence: TGTGCCAGCAGTGAGTGGGGGCTAAACACTGAAGCTTTCTTT.